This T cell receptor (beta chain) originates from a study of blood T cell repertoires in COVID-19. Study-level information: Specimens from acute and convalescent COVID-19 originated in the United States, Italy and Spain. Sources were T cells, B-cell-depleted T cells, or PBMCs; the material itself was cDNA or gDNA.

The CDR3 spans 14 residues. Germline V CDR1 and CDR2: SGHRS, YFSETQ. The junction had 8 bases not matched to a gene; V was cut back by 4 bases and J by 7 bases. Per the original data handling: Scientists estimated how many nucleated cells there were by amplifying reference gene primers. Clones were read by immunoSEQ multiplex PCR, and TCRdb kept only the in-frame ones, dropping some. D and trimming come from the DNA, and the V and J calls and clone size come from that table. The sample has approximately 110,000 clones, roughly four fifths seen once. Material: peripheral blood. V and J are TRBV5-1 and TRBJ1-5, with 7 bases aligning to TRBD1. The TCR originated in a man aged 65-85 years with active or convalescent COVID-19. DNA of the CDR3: TGCGCCAGCAGCCTCGGGACAGTAGGACAGCCCCAGCATTTT. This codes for CASSLGTVGQPQHF.